The 29 T cell receptor beta chains below come from one sample, sequenced in a study of cytotoxic CD8 clonotypes in ibrutinib-treated CLL. The data were produced by immunoSEQ multiplex PCR, yet TCRdb's version contains in-frame clones alone and is incomplete. The data show hundreds of thousands of clones, 60% to 75% seen once. Sequenced here: PBMCs, sampled after 24 months of ibrutinib treatment. All receptors come from a human donor with chronic lymphocytic leukemia.

The CDR3 loop is CSVGSMGEQPQHF. CDR3 DNA: TGCAGCGTTGGATCAATGGGGGAGCAGCCCCAGCATTTT. V usage is TRBV29-1 and J usage is TRBJ1-5; TRBD1 might be the D (5 bases). Germline V gene sequence: CDR1 SQVTM, CDR2 ANQGSEA. This CDR3 has 13 residues. V lost 4 bases, J lost 7 bases, and 14 bases lay in between.

This chain uses TRBV6-6 with TRBJ2-7; D ambiguous. The V gene lost 2 bases and the J gene lost 2 bases, with 7 bases spanning the gap. Germline CDR1 MNHNY, CDR2 SVGAGI (reference sequence). The CDR3 spans 13 residues. Written as DNA, the CDR3 is TGTGCCAGCAGTTACGGCAGCACCTACGAGCAGTACTTC. Translated, it gives CASSYGSTYEQYF.

This clone showed up just a few times. This rearrangement joins TRBV9 to TRBJ2-7; D ambiguous. The length of the CDR3 is 12 residues. Trimming cost V 0 bases and J 4 bases, with 5 bases left between them. From germline, CDR1 is SGDLS and CDR2 YYNGEE. CDR3 sequence reads: CASSVDQYEQYF. CDR3 sequence (DNA): TGTGCCAGCAGCGTAGACCAATACGAGCAGTACTTC. Based on the CDR3 plus reference TRBV9 and TRBJ2-7, the full variable domain is DSGVTQTPKHLITATGQRVTLRCSPRSGDLSVYWYQQSLDQGLQFLIQYYNGEERAKGNILERFSAQQFPDLHSELNLSSLELGDSALYFCASSVDQYEQYFGPGTRLTVT.

The chain combines TRBV28 with TRBJ2-1; 8 bases map to TRBD2. This CDR3 is built from 17 residues. The germline V gene encodes CDR1 MDHEN and CDR2 SYDVKM. The trim removed 4 bases at V and 5 bases at J, leaving 13 bases unmatched. Written as DNA, the CDR3 is TGTGCCAGCAGTTCCCCTTCCCTAGCGGGTCCTAACAATGAGCAGTTCTTC. The encoded protein is CASSSPSLAGPNNEQFF.

The V and J genes are TRBV19 and TRBJ2-7, with 9 bases matching TRBD1. V was clipped by 6 bases and J by 6 bases; unmatched bases: 9. The CDR3 totals 14 residues. Per germline, CDR1 LNHDA and CDR2 SQIVND (reference sequence). For the CDR3, the DNA is TGTGCCAGTAGCTCGACAGGGGGTAGGGGCGAGCAGTACTTC. Protein sequence: CASSSTGGRGEQYF.

This clone was seen more than once but under ten times. The chain employs TRBV11-2 and TRBJ2-7; D perhaps matches TRBD2 (6 bases). The CDR3 has 15 residues. Germline CDR1 reads SGHAT; CDR2 reads FQNNGV. The ends were cut back, 0 bases at V and 2 bases at J, with 11 bases in the middle. The CDR3 region is CASSLETPGAYEQYF. DNA for the CDR3: TGTGCCAGCAGCTTAGAGACTCCGGGAGCCTACGAGCAGTACTTC.

This clone has more than one count but fewer than ten. CDR3: CASTWSGRQDGYTF. CDR3 bases: TGTGCCAGCACATGGTCTGGGAGGCAGGATGGCTACACCTTC. This chain uses TRBV6-5 with TRBJ1-2; D is unresolved. V was trimmed by 7 bases and J by 6 bases, leaving 18 bases between them. This CDR3 has 14 residues. The V gene's germline CDR1 is MNHEY and CDR2 SVGAGI.

The rearrangement links TRBV6-5 to TRBJ2-3, with D maybe TRBD1 (6 bases). This CDR3 is 14 amino acids long. V dropped 11 bases and J dropped 0 bases, with 15 bases sitting between them. CDR1 MNHEY and CDR2 SVGAGI come from the germline V gene. The CDR3 region has the DNA TGTGCCTCCATGGGGGCCCTTAGCACAGATACGCAGTATTTT. It is translated as CASMGALSTDTQYF.

The count of this clone is one. V gene TRBV4-1 combines with J gene TRBJ1-2; D is unresolved. Trimming removed 0 bases from V and 5 bases from J, with 10 bases in between. The CDR3 runs 14 residues. Germline CDR1 MGHRA, CDR2 YSYEKL. CDR3 nucleotide sequence: TGCGCCAGCAGCCAAGAGTACCGAGGGTATGGCTACACCTTC. Amino acids: CASSQEYRGYGYTF.

The rearrangement joins TRBV14 to TRBJ2-7; D may be TRBD2 (6 bases). V was clipped by 4 bases and J by 3 bases, with 19 bases between them. Germline V CDR1 and CDR2: SGHDN, FVKESK. The CDR3 sequence is 16 residues long. CDR3 protein: CASSLLGQLAVYEQYF. CDR3 coding DNA: TGTGCCAGCAGCCTCTTGGGTCAACTAGCCGTCTACGAGCAGTACTTC.

V is TRBV9 and J is TRBJ1-6; possible D gene TRBD1, 6 bases. CDR1 is SGDLS and CDR2 is YYNGEE in the germline V gene. The CDR3 totals 14 residues. V gave up 4 bases and J gave up 10 bases, with 15 bases separating them. The CDR3: CASSSLGARSPLHF. For the CDR3, the DNA is TGTGCCAGCAGCTCCCTGGGGGCTCGATCACCCCTCCACTTT.

The chain has TRBV6-4 and TRBJ2-1; TRBD1 agrees at 9 bases. CDR3 length equals 12 residues. J was trimmed by 8 bases and V by 6 bases; bases with no gene match: 2. Germline CDR1 reads MRHNA; CDR2 reads SNTAGT. CDR3 region: CASSGQGHEQFF. The CDR3 DNA sequence: TGTGCCAGCAGCGGACAGGGGCATGAGCAGTTCTTC.

J is TRBJ1-3 and V is TRBV19; maybe TRBD1 (5 bases). The CDR3 is 16 amino acids. Trimming cost V 10 bases and J 3 bases, with 22 bases left between them. Germline CDR1 LNHDA, CDR2 SQIVND (reference sequence). CDR3 nucleotides: TGTGCCACCCCCCCCGGACATCCTAGCGGTGGAAACACCATATATTTT. This translates into CATPPGHPSGGNTIYF.

The V and J genes are TRBV27 and TRBJ1-2; 7 bases match TRBD1. The V gene end was trimmed by 4 bases and the J gene end by 5 bases; junction bases not matched to a gene: 10. CDR1 MNHEY and CDR2 SMNVEV come from the germline V gene (reference sequence). This CDR3 is 15 amino acids long. The CDR3 region has the DNA TGTGCCAGCAGTTCACCCGGGACAGCCCATTATGGCTACACCTTC. Protein: CASSSPGTAHYGYTF.

The chain joins TRBV19 to TRBJ2-5; 8 bases are shared with TRBD1. CDR3 length equals 13 residues. In germline, CDR1 is LNHDA, CDR2 SQIVND (reference sequence). V dropped 6 bases and J dropped 5; count of bases not matched to a gene: 5. CDR3 region: CASRRQGTETQYF. The DNA of the CDR3 is TGTGCCAGTAGACGACAGGGGACGGAGACCCAGTACTTC.

A few counts support this clone. This chain uses TRBV6-5 with TRBJ2-7, with 7 bases fitting TRBD1. The CDR3 has 13 amino acids. J was trimmed by 3 bases and V by 6 bases; bases with no gene match: 5. The V gene's germline CDR1 is MNHEY and CDR2 SVGAGI. The CDR3 sequence: CASRPTGFYEQYF. DNA for the CDR3: TGTGCCAGCAGACCGACAGGGTTCTACGAGCAGTACTTC.

The J gene is TRBJ1-5, the V gene TRBV2; the D is unclear. Germline CDR1 reads SNHLY; CDR2 reads FYNNEI. CDR3 length: 15 amino acids. V shed 6 bases and J shed 3 bases, with 15 bases lying between them. This CDR3 reads CASRRQTGSNQPQHF. CDR3 sequence (DNA): TGTGCCAGCAGGAGACAAACCGGGTCCAATCAGCCCCAGCATTTT.

The sample holds one count of this clone. This chain links TRBV5-4 with TRBJ2-1; TRBD1 matches at 9 bases. The germline V gene has CDR1 SGHNT and CDR2 YYREEE (reference sequence). Losses at the gene ends were 4 bases for V and 8 bases for J; bases not matched to a gene: 7. The CDR3 extends over 14 amino acids. The DNA for the CDR3 is TGTGCCAGCAGCCGGGACAGGGAAGGAGATGAGCAGTTCTTC. This gives the protein CASSRDREGDEQFF. Full variable domain (rest looked up from reference TRBV5-4 and TRBJ2-1): ETGVTQSPTHLIKTRGQQVTLRCSSQSGHNTVSWYQQALGQGPQFIFQYYREEENGRGNFPPRFSGLQFPNYSSELNVNALELDDSALYLCASSRDREGDEQFFGPGTRLTVL.

The chain links TRBV15 to TRBJ2-5, with a weak D call TRBD1 (5 bases). The tail of the sequence fits TRBJ2-7 better, so the J call may be wrong. This CDR3 has 14 residues. Germline V gives CDR1 LNHNV, CDR2 YYDKDF (reference sequence). The CDR3 loop is CATSRDRVTYEQYF. Written as DNA, the CDR3 is TGTGCCACCAGCAGAGACAGGGTTACCTACGAGCAGTACTTC.

V and J are TRBV10-3 and TRBJ2-2; D might be TRBD1 or TRBD2, each matching 7 bases. The V end was cut by 3 bases, the J end by 4 bases, with 18 bases between. The germline V gene has CDR1 ENHRY and CDR2 SYGVKD. The CDR3 covers 17 residues. CDR3 amino acids: CAISDLGDREGTGELFF. In DNA, the CDR3 is TGTGCCATCAGTGACCTAGGTGACAGGGAGGGCACCGGGGAGCTGTTTTTT.

V and J are TRBV29-1 and TRBJ2-4; possible D gene TRBD1, 6 bases. The CDR3 is made up of 15 amino acids. The V gene's germline CDR1 is SQVTM and CDR2 ANQGSEA. V lost 4 bases and J 3 bases, leaving 16 bases between the germline ends. CDR3 sequence: CSVVFLLDSKNIQYF. The DNA of the CDR3 is TGCAGCGTTGTGTTTTTATTGGACAGCAAAAACATTCAGTACTTC.

The V gene is TRBV29-1, the J gene TRBJ1-4; D call uncertain. Germline V gene lookup returns CDR1 SQVTM and CDR2 ANQGSEA. V lost 7 bases to trimming and J lost 0 bases, with 9 bases between them. This CDR3 has 13 residues. The CDR3 loop is CSAEDSTNEKLFF. The DNA for the CDR3 is TGCAGCGCCGAAGACTCAACTAATGAAAAACTGTTTTTT.

The rearrangement joins TRBV2 to TRBJ1-2; D not certain. V lost 7 bases to trimming and J lost 4 bases, with 7 bases between them. This CDR3 is 11 amino acids long. CDR1 is SNHLY, CDR2 FYNNEI, per germline. The chain's CDR3 is CASTEIYGYTF. DNA for the CDR3: TGTGCCAGCACGGAGATCTATGGCTACACCTTC.

This clone was observed a single time. This rearrangement joins TRBV7-9 to TRBJ2-5; the D gene is possibly TRBD2 (6 bases). V lost 6 bases, J lost 4 bases, and 15 bases lay in between. CDR1 SEHNR and CDR2 FQNEAQ come from the germline V gene (reference sequence). This CDR3 contains 14 residues. The CDR3 here is CASRFSGGAETQYF. As DNA, the CDR3 is TGTGCCAGCAGGTTTAGCGGCGGTGCAGAGACCCAGTACTTC.

The chain has TRBV7-3 and TRBJ2-7; TRBD2 agrees at 9 bases. The germline gives CDR1 SGHTA, CDR2 FQGTGA. The ends lost 5 bases at V and 1 base at J; junction bases unmatched: 3. The CDR3 has 14 amino acids. This chain's CDR3 is CASSPAGGSYEQYF. The DNA of the CDR3 is TGTGCCAGCAGCCCAGCGGGGGGATCCTACGAGCAGTACTTC.

This clone was seen a few times. The gene calls are TRBV7-3 and TRBJ2-7; D is perhaps TRBD1 (5 bases). The V gene lost 5 bases and the J gene lost 3 bases, with 14 bases spanning the gap. The CDR3 has 14 residues. Looked up from germline, CDR1 is SGHTA and CDR2 is FQGTGA. The CDR3 spells CASSPNTGYYEQYF. The CDR3 bases are TGTGCCAGCAGCCCGAACACAGGCTACTACGAGCAGTACTTC.

The chain uses TRBV7-6 and TRBJ2-1, with D maybe TRBD2 (6 bases). CDR1 is SGHVS, CDR2 FNYEAQ, per germline. Trimming took off 5 bases at V and 9 bases at J, with 26 bases between the two ends. The CDR3 loop spans 17 amino acids. Here the CDR3 DNA reads TGTGCCAGCAGCCCTCCCCACTCGGAAATAAACGGGGGTGAGCAGTTCTTC. It specifies CASSPPHSEINGGEQFF.

On this clone itself: This CDR3 is also generated by other DNA sequences in the sample. J is TRBJ1-1 and V is TRBV19; D call uncertain. Trimming took off 5 bases at V and 7 bases at J, with 11 bases between the two ends. Germline V lookup: CDR1 LNHDA, CDR2 SQIVND (reference sequence). CDR3 size: 12 residues. The CDR3 DNA reads TGTGCCAGTAGTTCCCGGACGGATGAAGCTTTCTTT. Translated, it gives CASSSRTDEAFF.

The rearrangement uses TRBV19 and TRBJ1-3, with D tentatively TRBD1 (5 bases). The CDR3 consists of 17 residues. V lost 6 bases and J 0 bases, leaving 18 bases between the germline ends. From germline, CDR1 is LNHDA and CDR2 SQIVND (reference sequence). This CDR3 is CASRDTATVASGNTIYF. CDR3 sequence (DNA): TGTGCCAGTAGGGACACCGCCACCGTAGCCTCTGGAAACACCATATATTTT.